Listed below are T cell receptor beta chains from one sample, sequenced in a study of T cell changes during pregnancy in multiple sclerosis. Produced via immunoSEQ multiplex PCR; TCRdb's table is partial and in-frame only. The table has some 89,000 clones, approximately 94% seen once. Source: peripheral blood, taken in the third trimester of pregnancy. These receptor sequences come from a female donor with multiple sclerosis, enrolled in a pregnancy study. Both conserved end residues are part of each CDR3. A D gene is named only where the DNA matches it firmly. Only part of the rows carry a size: once, few, many, or a class if the clone is expanded.

V	D	size	J	CDR3	DNA
TRBV5-5	-	-	TRBJ2-7	CASSLAGDTYEQYF	TGTGCCAGCAGCTTGGCCGGGGACACCTACGAGCAGTACTTC
TRBV6-5	-	-	TRBJ2-1	CASSYGLVNEQFF	TGTGCCAGCAGTTACGGACTCGTTAATGAGCAGTTCTTC
TRBV5-1	-	few	TRBJ1-2	CASSPRTDYYGYTF	TGCGCCAGCAGCCCTAGGACAGACTACTATGGCTACACCTTC
TRBV2	-	-	TRBJ2-7	CASNGFSSYEQYF	TGTGCCAGCAACGGGTTTAGCTCCTACGAGCAGTACTTC
TRBV30	-	-	TRBJ1-1	CAWTAGGPMNTEAFF	TGTGCCTGGACCGCGGGCGGACCCATGAACACTGAAGCTTTCTTT
TRBV6-5	-	once	TRBJ2-2	CASSSGTGELFF	TGTGCCAGCAGTTCAGGCACCGGGGAGCTGTTTTTT
TRBV25-1	-	-	TRBJ2-1	CASRGSRAGPYNEQFF	TGTGCCAGCAGGGGGTCCCGGGCAGGGCCCTACAATGAGCAGTTCTTC
TRBV11-2	-	-	TRBJ1-3	CASSLTGISGNTIYF	TGTGCCAGCAGCCTAACAGGGATCTCTGGAAACACCATATATTTT
TRBV5-1	-	-	TRBJ1-6	CASSPAGINSPLHF	TGCGCCAGCAGCCCGGCAGGGATAAATTCACCCCTCCACTTT
TRBV5-8	-	-	TRBJ2-3	CASSLGQGLRTQYF	TGTGCCAGCAGCTTGGGTCAGGGCCTACGAACGCAGTATTTT
TRBV19	-	-	TRBJ1-1	CASSFYRNTEAFF	TGTGCCAGTAGTTTCTACAGGAACACTGAAGCTTTCTTT
TRBV6-6	TRBD1	-	TRBJ2-2	CASREGTGWTGELFF	TGTGCCAGCAGGGAAGGGACAGGGTGGACCGGGGAGCTGTTTTTT
TRBV19	-	-	TRBJ2-7	CASSPGRSYEQYF	TGTGCCAGTAGCCCAGGGCGGTCCTACGAGCAGTACTTC
TRBV5-1	TRBD1	-	TRBJ1-2	CASSLAAGTASNYGYTF	TGCGCCAGCAGCTTGGCCGCGGGGACAGCATCTAACTATGGCTACACCTTC
TRBV27	TRBD2	once	TRBJ2-3	CASSLLGGGLTDTQYF	TGTGCCAGCAGTTTATTGGGCGGGGGGCTGACAGATACGCAGTATTTT
TRBV7-2	-	-	TRBJ1-5	CASSFTDSNQPQHF	TGTGCCAGCAGCTTTACAGATAGCAATCAGCCCCAGCATTTT
TRBV6-4	TRBD1	-	TRBJ1-1	CASRPQQGLRFNTEAFF	TGTGCCAGCAGGCCACAACAGGGGCTGAGGTTCAACACTGAAGCTTTCTTT
TRBV27	TRBD1	-	TRBJ2-3	CASSFWTGGTSTDTQYF	TGTGCCAGCAGTTTTTGGACAGGGGGTACATCCACAGATACGCAGTATTTT
TRBV21-1	-	-	TRBJ2-2	CASSSPGTYQTGELFF	TGTGCCAGCAGCAGTCCCGGGACATATCAAACCGGGGAGCTGTTTTTT
TRBV27	-	-	TRBJ2-7	CASSQGQPSYEQYF	TGTGCCAGCAGTCAGGGACAACCTTCCTACGAGCAGTACTTC
TRBV5-6	TRBD1	once	TRBJ1-6	CASSSTGTGDYNSPLHF	TGTGCCAGCAGTTCTACCGGGACAGGGGACTATAATTCACCCCTCCACTTT
TRBV29-1	TRBD1	-	TRBJ2-5	CSVSDIRGRETQYF	TGCAGCGTCTCCGATATCAGGGGGCGGGAGACCCAGTACTTC
TRBV7-9	TRBD1	-	TRBJ1-6	CASSLGAGQEYNSPLHF	TGTGCCAGCAGCTTAGGGGCGGGACAGGAGTATAATTCACCCCTCCACTTT
TRBV30	-	once	TRBJ1-2	CAWIRGPRGGPDYGYTF	TGTGCCTGGATCCGGGGGCCCCGGGGGGGGCCGGACTATGGCTACACCTTC
TRBV19	TRBD1	-	TRBJ1-5	CASNIGTVGQPQHF	TGTGCCAGTAACATAGGGACAGTCGGACAGCCCCAGCATTTT
TRBV29-1	TRBD2	-	TRBJ2-5	CSVASGAREETQYF	TGCAGCGTAGCTAGCGGGGCGAGGGAAGAGACCCAGTACTTC
TRBV2	-	-	TRBJ1-5	CASSRVTQPQHF	TGTGCCAGCAGCAGGGTGACTCAGCCCCAGCATTTT
TRBV5-1	-	-	TRBJ1-6	CASSRVIMTGSPLHF	TGCGCCAGCAGCAGAGTCATAATGACGGGTTCACCCCTCCACTTT